A selection of T cell receptor beta chains follows, all from one sample in a study of patients and donors after allogeneic stem cell transplantation. TCRdb recomputed calls from the RT-PCR reads with MiXCR, one row per CDR3 protein. This table holds approximately 170,000 distinct CDR3 sequences, 20% to 25% found once. Sequencing input: blood, either unsorted or a sorted T cell fraction (not recorded which). The receptors originated from a human donor who was either an allogeneic HSCT recipient or a stem cell or donor lymphocyte infusion donor (not recorded which). It is not recorded whose cells these are; they may come from a transplant donor. Each CDR3 is given with its conserved first and last residue. Each record gives: J gene, D gene, V gene, clone size, CDR3 DNA, CDR3 protein. D genes are given only for firm matches. Some rows mark clone size as missing; the rest say once, few, many or name a class of expanded clone.

TRBJ1-4	NA	TRBV12-3/TRBV12-4	many	TGTGCCAGCAGTTTATATCGACAGTCTTTAAATGAAAAACTGTTTTTT	CASSLYRQSLNEKLFF
TRBJ2-7	TRBD2	TRBV10-3	few	TGTGCCATCAGTGGCATACGGACTAGTCACGAGCAGTACTTC	CAISGIRTSHEQYF
TRBJ2-1	TRBD2	TRBV20-1	NA	TGCAGTGCTAGAGATCCATCGCGGGGGGCTACCTACAATGAGCAGTTCTTC	CSARDPSRGATYNEQFF
TRBJ1-1	NA	TRBV7-2	few	TGTGCCAGCAGCTTAGACGCTATCCCCACTGAAGCTTTCTTT	CASSLDAIPTEAFF
TRBJ2-7	NA	TRBV4-1	NA	TGCGCCAGCAGCCAAGAACGTAAGGGCGAGCAGTACTTC	CASSQERKGEQYF
TRBJ1-5	NA	TRBV12-3/TRBV12-4	many	TGTGCCAGCAGTGCAAGGACGATTAATCAGCCCCAGCATTTT	CASSARTINQPQHF
TRBJ2-1	NA	TRBV29-1	NA	TGCAGCGTTGGGGCACGATACAATGAGCAGTTCTTC	CSVGARYNEQFF
TRBJ2-7	NA	TRBV20-1	NA	TGCAGTGCTAGCGGCGGTTCCTCCTACGAGCAGTACTTC	CSASGGSSYEQYF
TRBJ2-1	NA	TRBV20-1	NA	TGCAGTGCTCATCAGGGGAATGAGCAGTTCTTC	CSAHQGNEQFF
TRBJ2-1	NA	TRBV3-1	few	TGTGCCAGCAGCCAAGACGACAATGAGCAGTTCTTC	CASSQDDNEQFF
TRBJ1-6	TRBD1	TRBV11-1	few	TGTGCCAGCAGCCCCCGAAGGGGGCGTGGATCACCCCTCCACTTT	CASSPRRGRGSPLHF
TRBJ1-1	NA	TRBV5-6	many	TGTGCCAGCAGCTCCCCCCGCAGGAGTGACACTGAAGCTTTCTTT	CASSSPRRSDTEAFF
TRBJ1-2	NA	TRBV7-2	few	TGTGCCAGCAGCTCCCGACCGACAGGCTATGGCTACACCTTC	CASSSRPTGYGYTF
TRBJ2-7	NA	TRBV12-3/TRBV12-4	NA	TGTGCCAGCAGTTTAGCGGTCTACGAGCAGTACTTC	CASSLAVYEQYF
TRBJ1-4	TRBD1	TRBV29-1	few	TGCAGCGTTGAAACGTCCGGGACAGGGAGTGAAAAACTGTTTTTT	CSVETSGTGSEKLFF
TRBJ2-7	TRBD1	TRBV5-1	few	TGCGCCAGCTCTGGACAGGGTAATTTCTACTACGAGCAGTACTTC	CASSGQGNFYYEQYF
TRBJ1-2	NA	TRBV20-1	NA	TGCAGTGCTAGATCCGCTTACGGCTACACCTTC	CSARSAYGYTF
TRBJ2-3	TRBD2	TRBV12-3/TRBV12-4	few	TGTGCCAGCAGTTTTGCCTCGGCTAGCGGCAGCACAGATACGCAGTATTTT	CASSFASASGSTDTQYF
TRBJ2-7	NA	TRBV10-3	few	TGTGCCATCAGAGAGCCAGGGTTGCACGAGCAGTACTTC	CAIREPGLHEQYF
TRBJ2-1	TRBD1	TRBV27	few	TGTGCCAGCAGAATGACAGGGGAGAGGGCCTTATACAATGAGCAGTTCTTC	CASRMTGERALYNEQFF
TRBJ2-7	NA	TRBV3-1	NA	TGTGCCAGCAGCCCTCGCACCGACTCCACCGGGAACGAGCAGTACTTC	CASSPRTDSTGNEQYF
TRBJ1-2	NA	TRBV29-1	once	TGCAGCGCTGTACATCAACCGGGGATCGACAGCCTCTATGGCTACACCTTC	CSAVHQPGIDSLYGYTF
TRBJ2-7	TRBD1	TRBV5-1	NA	TGCGCCAGCAGCGACGGGACAGGGGAGTACGAGCAGTACTTC	CASSDGTGEYEQYF
TRBJ1-2	TRBD1	TRBV20-1	many	TGCAGTGCTACAGACAGGGAAGGGGTGGGCTACACCTTC	CSATDREGVGYTF
TRBJ2-3	NA	TRBV5-1	NA	TGCGCCAGCAGCCCCCATCGCCCGGAGGATACGCAGTATTTT	CASSPHRPEDTQYF
TRBJ1-2	NA	TRBV20-1	few	TGCAGTGCTAAGGGGGTTGGCTATGGCTACACCTTC	CSAKGVGYGYTF
TRBJ1-4	NA	TRBV19	NA	TGTGCCAGTAGTGCCTGGAAGGGAATGAATGAAAAACTGTTTTTT	CASSAWKGMNEKLFF
TRBJ2-1	NA	TRBV20-1	NA	TGCAGTGCTAGTTTCACTATAGAGCAGTTCTTC	CSASFTIEQFF
TRBJ1-5	NA	TRBV19	few	TGTGCCAGTAGTTTCCTACAGGCGAGCAGAAATCAGCCCCAGCATTTT	CASSFLQASRNQPQHF
TRBJ1-2	NA	TRBV5-1	many	TGCGCCAGCAGCTTCTCAGTAGCTAACTATGGCTACACCTTC	CASSFSVANYGYTF
TRBJ1-3	NA	TRBV20-1	few	TGCAGTGCTAGAATCGGAAACACCATATATTTT	CSARIGNTIYF
TRBJ2-1	NA	TRBV10-2	NA	TGCGCCACGGGGGTGACGAATGAGCAGTTCTTC	CATGVTNEQFF
TRBJ2-1	TRBD2	TRBV5-1	NA	TGCGCCAGCAGCTTTTCGGCTAGCGGGAGCTACAATGAGCAGTTCTTC	CASSFSASGSYNEQFF
TRBJ2-2	NA	TRBV5-1	NA	TGCGCCAGCAGCGCCGACAGCCACAACCCCCGGGAGCTGTTTTTT	CASSADSHNPRELFF
TRBJ2-1	NA	TRBV5-1	NA	TGCGCCAGCAGCATCGTACCGGGTAACAATGAGCAGTTCTTC	CASSIVPGNNEQFF
TRBJ1-6	NA	TRBV3-1	few	TGTGCCAGCAGCCAAGATCGGAAGAGCTCCTATAATTCACCCCTCCACTTT	CASSQDRKSSYNSPLHF
TRBJ1-1	TRBD1	TRBV20-1	few	TGCAGTGCTAGGGATCCGGGACAGGCAAACACTGAAGCTTTCTTT	CSARDPGQANTEAFF
TRBJ2-3	TRBD1	TRBV7-2	NA	TGTGCCAGCAGCTTCGCCATTCCTACAGGGGGCTACCCTAGCACAGATACGCAGTATTTT	CASSFAIPTGGYPSTDTQYF
TRBJ2-1	NA	TRBV29-1	NA	TGCAGCGTAATCTCGGGAAGGTACAATGAGCAGTTCTTC	CSVISGRYNEQFF
TRBJ1-2	TRBD1	TRBV30	NA	TGTGCCTGGAACCGGGACAGGCCAGTTGGTAGCTACACCTTC	CAWNRDRPVGSYTF
TRBJ2-5	TRBD2	TRBV14	NA	TGTGCCAGCAGCCAAGAACTAGCGGGAGGAAAAGAGACCCAGTACTTC	CASSQELAGGKETQYF
TRBJ2-7	NA	TRBV5-1	few	TGCGCCAGCAGCTTGTTAGTTGGTGAGGGCGAGCAGTACTTC	CASSLLVGEGEQYF
TRBJ1-2	NA	TRBV12-3/TRBV12-4	few	TGTGCCAGCAGTAGCGTTCACTCGCGGGGAGGTGGCTACACCTTC	CASSSVHSRGGGYTF
TRBJ1-4	NA	TRBV7-2	few	TGTGCCAGCAGCTTAGTAGGGGGTTCTAATGAAAAACTGTTTTTT	CASSLVGGSNEKLFF
TRBJ2-7	TRBD1	TRBV12-3/TRBV12-4	NA	TGTGCCAGCAGTTACAGGGGGCTTTCCTACGAGCAGTACTTC	CASSYRGLSYEQYF
TRBJ1-6	NA	TRBV5-1	NA	TGCGCCAGCAGCTTGGCGAGCTCCTATAATTCACCCCTCCACTTT	CASSLASSYNSPLHF
TRBJ2-1	NA	TRBV29-1	few	TGCAGCCTAAGGAGGGGTAGCGCGAGCTCCTACAATGAGCAGTTCTTC	CSLRRGSASSYNEQFF
TRBJ1-2	TRBD1	TRBV10-3	few	TGTGCCATCAGTCGGGGACAGTACTATGGCTACACCTTC	CAISRGQYYGYTF
TRBJ1-1	TRBD1	TRBV18	few	TGTGCCAGCTCAAGGGGACAGGGTCTACGGTACACTGAAGCTTTCTTT	CASSRGQGLRYTEAFF
TRBJ1-1	NA	TRBV12-3/TRBV12-4	NA	TGTGCCAGCAGTTTAGACAGTTGGACTGAAGCTTTCTTT	CASSLDSWTEAFF
TRBJ1-1	TRBD1	TRBV7-9	NA	TGTGCCAGCAGCGTGGGACAGGTGATGAACACTGAAGCTTTCTTT	CASSVGQVMNTEAFF
TRBJ2-1	TRBD2	TRBV12-3/TRBV12-4	NA	TGTGCCAGCAGAGCCGGCACTAGCGGGAGTGATGAGCAGTTCTTC	CASRAGTSGSDEQFF
TRBJ2-1	NA	TRBV27	NA	TGTGCCAGTAGGACGCCGGGCGGTGAGCAGTTCTTC	CASRTPGGEQFF